This T cell receptor (beta chain) was identified in a study of metastatic and nonmetastatic thyroid tumors. No treatment had been given to any patient before thyroid surgery. TCRdb reassembled clones from the PCR reads with MiXCR. The sample holds about 20,000 clones, roughly a fifth seen once. This clone was recorded many times. Germline V lookup: CDR1 SGHKS, CDR2 YYEKEE (reference sequence). V was cut by 2 bases and J by 2 bases, with 7 bases left in between. CDR3 size: 13 residues. Material for sequencing was blood. This clonotype was obtained from a female donor with papillary thyroid cancer or a benign thyroid nodule (not recorded which). Some clones in this sample may be carry-over from other donors' samples. This sequence joins TRBV5-5 and TRBJ1-1; D unclear. In DNA form, the CDR3 reads TGTGCCAGCAGCTTTACACTTAACACTGAAGCTTTCTTT. Translation gives CASSFTLNTEAFF.